This T cell receptor (beta chain) came from a study of blood T cells in healthy people across ages. Overall study: For every two T cells, template switching captured about one barcoded beta molecule. Study-wide points: With age, beta diversity per million T cells declined roughly linearly, significantly by 40.

The sample holds a few counts of this clonotype. Its matching antigen is unknown. The use of a sample-barcoded 5' primer and a J-beta primer mix characterized a second PCR of about 6 to 11 cycles. Each TCR beta cDNA got a 12-nucleotide random molecular identifier. Each CDR3 protein gets one entry after TCRdb re-called the 5' RACE reads with MiXCR. The profile shows hundreds of thousands of distinct CDR3 sequences, roughly 64% of them singletons. V lost 6 bases to trimming and J lost 6 bases; unmatched junction nucleotides: 9. CDR1 and CDR2 from the germline V gene are KGHSH and LQKENI. The CDR3 spans 15 residues. Caucasian individuals from Russia who were healthy and aged roughly 6 to 95 acted as donors.

Sequencing used blood. This chain connects TRBV18 to TRBJ2-3, with 10 bases lining up with TRBD2. This TCR came from a man between 25 and 39 years old in good health. CDR3 in amino acids: CASSRTSGRSDTQYF. The CDR3 region has the DNA TGTGCCAGCTCCCGGACTAGCGGAAGATCCGATACGCAGTATTTT.